The clone carrying this T cell receptor beta chain was seen a handful of times. The antigen remains undetermined. Researchers ran the PCR with 60 Vbeta and 13 Jbeta primers. Profiled with immunoSEQ multiplex PCR; TCRdb holds only in-frame clones, not every one. The data show some 71,000 clones, approximately 70% seen once. The data stem from a study of cytomegalovirus exposure and HLA in healthy donors. CDR1 and CDR2 from the germline V gene are LGHNA and YSLEER. V gave up 3 bases and J gave up 3 bases, with 15 bases separating them. The CDR3 covers 15 residues. General study results and limits: Later work found most CMV-associated TCR beta chains apparently HLA-restricted.

The sequence came from a woman between 45 and 65 years old in good health and CMV-seropositive. The sequenced material came from PBMCs. This chain connects TRBV4-3 to TRBJ2-7; D remains unclear. The CDR3, as DNA: TGCGCCAGCAGCCAGGAGAGAACGATGGGCTACGAGCAGTACTTC. It translates to CASSQERTMGYEQYF.